The source of this T cell receptor (beta chain) is a study of read filtering for tumor transcriptome and immune sequencing (dated by TCRdb to 2019 to 2021). Regarding the study in general: The cohort was composed of 16 to 20 male and 14 to 15 female patients, with a mean age of approximately 70 years and an age range of roughly 45 to 85. Under revised international staging, roughly eight patients fell into R-ISS I, more than 15 into R-ISS II and more than five into R-ISS III. TCR repertoires obtained by targeted immune repertoire sequencing and by bulk whole-transcriptome sequencing performed on the same bone marrow samples were compared. As a main aim, a read-filtering strategy for immune repertoire data was addressed, with the specific question being whether clonotypes supported by a single read should be removed. TCR-region mapped reads per sample ranged from about 4.05 to 11 million with IR-seq versus only about 80 to 1,300 with RNA-seq. After DNase treatment, whole-transcriptome libraries were prepared with the TruSeq RNA Access Library Prep Kit. The full study reports these points: In IR-seq, around four fifths of clonotypes but approximately 3.7% of total reads were represented by single-read clonotypes, whereas in RNA-seq, 74.6% of clonotypes and approximately 44% of reads were represented by single-read clonotypes. The sorted CD138-negative fraction was a mixed bone marrow immune population, not purified T cells. Compared with RNA-seq, IR-seq captured clonotypes at much higher depth and more reliably, and a smaller IR-seq throughput was enough to identify most shared clonotypes. The correlation between IR-seq and RNA-seq shared clonotype proportions was increased by removal of single-read clonotypes.

V has 5 bases trimmed and J has 7 bases trimmed; junction bases matching no gene number 13. The germline V gene gives CDR1 as SGHTA and CDR2 as FQGNSA. The CDR3 runs 16 residues from the cysteine to the phenylalanine. The CDR3 DNA has 48 bases and is translated from base 1. The sample holds many counts of this clonotype. The clone's antigen remains unknown. Per-base quality was not reported, and no clone a single base away is much larger than it. Starting from about 400 ng RNA, TCR libraries were constructed with the Immunoverse kit using molecular barcoded adaptors that cover the alpha/delta and beta/gamma chains. TCR library preparation used the same RNA that went into transcriptome sequencing. Sequencing of the TCR libraries was done on an Illumina HiSeq 4000 with 2 x 150 cycles. The original pipeline was this. MiXCR aligned TCR reads to human V, D, J and C references and assembled the aligned reads into CDR3 clonotypes, with quality filtering and error correction included. Clonotype counts and gene usage diversity were analyzed with the tcR package in R. Raw mapping reads were checked after the RNA-seq reads had been mapped by STAR aligner version 2.5.3a onto the human GRCh37 genome. To test how sequencing depth affected the clonotypes detected, IR-seq fastq files were randomly downsampled with Seqtk 1.3. TCRdb handled the public reads itself, with Q25 trimming in fastp and clone calling in MiXCR, and kept productive beta chains. Under each unique CDR3 protein, matching rows form one entry showing the most common genes and DNA. None of the V and J calls come from the authors' own analysis; TCRdb made them. Counted in this sample were approximately 140,000 distinct CDR3 sequences; approximately 13% of them appeared once. 8% to 9% of the sample is taken by the ten largest.

Each patient had bone marrow sampled at the time of active disease. Isolation of bone marrow mononuclear cells was performed by Ficoll-Hypaque density gradient centrifugation. CD138-negative cells were obtained by negative selection after labeling with CD138 magnetic microbeads on a MACS separator, removing myeloma plasma cells. Flow cytometry with CD138 antibodies on an Attune NxT was used to check how pure the isolated cells were. Total RNA was extracted with TRIzol reagent and quantified with a NanoDrop spectrophotometer. Paired RNA-seq and IR-seq were performed on the CD138-negative bone marrow sample of each patient.

This receptor was obtained from a donor at least 40 years old with multiple myeloma. Sequencing used a population of CD138-negative cells sorted from bone marrow. The sample's cell subset or site, from its label and the paper: bone marrow mononuclear cells depleted of CD138+ plasma/myeloma cells by negative magnetic selection. The chain joins TRBV7-2 to TRBJ2-1; the junction holds 8 bases that match TRBD2. In nucleotide form, the sequence is TGTGCCAGCAGCCAGACGACTAGCGTCATTGGAAATGAGCAGTTCTTC. It specifies CASSQTTSVIGNEQFF.